The T cell receptor (beta chain) described here comes from a study of blood T cells in healthy people across ages (dated by TCRdb to between 2014 and 2017). Context from the whole study: In model experiments, template switching captured roughly one uniquely barcoded TCR beta cDNA molecule for every two T cells. Using deep sequencing normalized with unique cDNA molecular identifiers, the study measured how TCR beta repertoire diversity changes with age. The donors were divided into four age groups: young (average roughly 15 years), middle-aged (about 39), aged (about 61) and long-lived (about 79). To avoid experimental bias, donors of different ages were randomly spread across the sequencing lanes. For two donors (one aged 18 to 29 and one aged 80 or older), the study analyzed two additional independent replicas of 1 million unique cDNA reads from the same blood draw.

Trimming leaves V shorter by 10 bases and J shorter by 0 bases, with the junction holding 10 bases beyond the gene matches. The CDR3 measures 15 amino acids from cysteine to phenylalanine. The kept DNA is CDR3 alone, 45 bases in frame from the first base. From a lookup of the germline V gene, CDR1 and CDR2 are SGHRS and YFSETQ. Overall results and qualifications from the work: Because the CMV infection status of the donors was unknown, age-related changes in expanded clonotypes may potentially have been confounded. As age increased, observed TCR beta diversity per million T cells dropped in a roughly linear way, and a significant reduction was already evident by age 40. The long-lived group showed more naive CD4+ T cells, fewer expanded clones and increased TCR diversity than the aged group, suggesting age selection. Total diversity estimates from one million sequenced T cells were considered lower bounds and underestimates. There was a strong correlation between observed TCR beta diversity and the percentage of naive T cells measured by flow cytometry. Because profiling used bulk unsorted PBMCs, naive and antigen-experienced compartments could not be compared conclusively.

Systemically healthy Caucasian individuals from Russia, about 38 in total and aged roughly 6 to 95 years, were included as donors. Around 10 milliliters of peripheral blood were collected from each donor into EDTA-treated Vacutainer tubes. Ficoll-Paque density-gradient centrifugation was used to isolate PBMCs, with at least 6 million per sample. Trizol reagent was used to extract total RNA from the PBMCs, yielding at least 5.5 micrograms per sample. The percentages of naive CD45RAhigh/CD27high T cells were determined by flow cytometry on a PBMC aliquot from every donor. The library came from 5' RACE. The sequencer was an Illumina HiSeq 2500. A second 7 to 11 cycle PCR used a sample-barcoded 5' primer and a J-beta primer mix. Each TCR beta cDNA molecule received a unique molecular identifier from a template-switch 5' adaptor carrying 12 random nucleotides. At least 2.5 million CDR3-containing paired-end reads were obtained from each sample. All of the RNA was converted into first-strand cDNA using the Mint cDNA synthesis kit, with a TRBC-specific oligonucleotide serving as the primer. Following uracil-DNA glycosylase treatment, all cDNA underwent a first 18-cycle PCR with the universal primers M1SS and BC2_uni_R. The study's processing was this. For normalization, 1 million high-quality reads were randomly selected from each sample, with every read carrying a distinct molecular identifier. Reads with shared molecular identifiers were discarded instead of being binned into consensus sequences. MiTCR, set to a Q25 quality threshold and the strictest error-elimination algorithm, was used for CDR3 identification, clonotype clustering and error correction. Lower-bound total TCR beta diversity was estimated with a nonparametric unseen species model using Euler transformation. TCRdb handled the public reads itself, with Q25 trimming in fastp and clone calling in MiXCR, and kept productive beta chains. When rows share a CDR3 protein, they turn into one entry using the most common DNA and genes. TCRdb's processing, not the authors', yielded these V and J calls. Here the sample has about 620,000 distinct CDR3 sequences; roughly half occur a single time. Roughly 13% of the sample rests with the top ten.

A remark on this clonotype: What antigen it recognizes has not been identified. Since a much larger clone is just one base distant, this may be a read error.

The sequence derives from a woman of 80 years or more in good health. This sequence uses TRBV5-1 and TRBJ2-7; TRBD2 lines up with 10 middle nucleotides. The sample taken for sequencing was blood. Here the CDR3 is given as CAGTLSGRPSYEQYF. The nucleotides read TGCGCCGGCACCCTTAGCGGGAGGCCCTCCTACGAGCAGTACTTC.